This T cell receptor beta chain was profiled in a study of shared clonotypes between healthy human individuals. Whole-study results and caveats: Blood alone was sampled, and tissue repertoires likely differ.

CDR3 length equals 15 residues. Germline V gene data show CDR1 as SEHNR and CDR2 as FQNEAQ (reference sequence). V was pared by 0 bases and J by 0 bases, with 6 bases between. The data were produced by immunoSEQ multiplex PCR, yet TCRdb's version contains in-frame clones alone and is incomplete. Altogether millions of clones are present, approximately 95% being singletons, with the ten largest covering 0.13%. As for this clone: Its antigen is not known.

Sequencing was done on a sample of naive CD4+ T cells sorted from blood. Subset denoted: CD45RA+ positively selected. This chain uses TRBV7-9 with TRBJ2-4; D ambiguous. The origin of this receptor is a man aged 18-30 years in good health. The CDR3 DNA is TGTGCCAGCAGCTTAGCTGAGCTAGCCAAAAACATTCAGTACTTC. Translation: CASSLAELAKNIQYF.